Detailed here is one T cell receptor (beta chain). Its antigen is undetermined. The data were taken from a study of beta chain features in type 1 diabetes. Isolated RNA was reverse transcribed in full, so expressed TCRB transcripts were sequenced. Data came from immunoSEQ multiplex PCR; TCRdb stores just in-frame clones and leaves some out. The sample holds around 170,000 clones, around 9% seen once. Study results and limitations: Moderate but significant shortening of TCRB CDR3s was recorded in all four CD4+ subsets from Type 1 diabetes patients.

The V gene end was trimmed by 1 base and the J gene end by 5 bases; junction bases not matched to a gene: 11. The length of the CDR3 is 17 residues. Germline-derived CDR1 and CDR2 are MGHRA and YSYEKL. The TCR sequence derives from a woman in her twenties or thirties with type 1 diabetes. V usage is TRBV4-1 and J usage is TRBJ2-1, with TRBD2 matching 7 bases. The sequencing input was central memory CD4+ T cells from blood. CDR3 residues: CASSQVSGGSGNNEQFF. The CDR3 nucleotides are TGCGCCAGCAGCCAAGTTTCTGGCGGGAGTGGAAACAATGAGCAGTTCTTC.